What follows are 10 T cell receptor beta chains derived from one specimen sequenced in a study of human T cells and chemical hapten exposure. Described time point: patch test 1, 2 weeks after DPC sensitization. Treatment: therapeutic diphenylcyclopropenone sensitization with weekly scalp DPC. The authors extracted total RNA from unfractionated whole blood. MiXCR, applied by TCRdb to the RACE reads, yields one record per CDR3 protein. Among about 37,000 distinct CDR3 sequences listed, 5% to 7% were seen once. Material: whole blood, obtained in connection with sensitization to the hapten diphenylcyclopropenone (DPC). The receptors originated from a woman between 25 and 40 years old with alopecia areata. Some clones in this sample may be carry-over from other donors' samples.

The genes are TRBV20-1 and TRBJ2-7; 10 nucleotides match TRBD2. J gave up 0 bases and V 5 bases, and 10 bases lay outside the gene matches. This CDR3 region has 16 residues. Germline V gives CDR1 DFQATT, CDR2 SNEGSKA (reference sequence). CDR3 residues: CSARTGLATSSYEQYF. DNA for the CDR3: TGCAGTGCTCGTACGGGACTAGCGACGAGCTCCTACGAGCAGTACTTC.

This clonotype has a count of ten or more. The chain couples TRBV27 to TRBJ2-7, with D possibly matching TRBD2 (6 bases). V lost 5 bases and J 7 bases, leaving 9 bases between the germline ends. The length of the CDR3 is 11 residues. Germline V gene data show CDR1 as MNHEY and CDR2 as SMNVEV (reference sequence). DNA for the CDR3: TGTGCCAGCAGTGGGGGGAATGAGCAGTACTTC. Its translation is CASSGGNEQYF.

The J gene is TRBJ2-3, the V gene TRBV7-2; TRBD1 or TRBD2 may be the D gene (5 bases each). CDR3 length equals 15 residues. With 0 bases removed from V and 3 bases from J, the gap between germline ends came to 10 bases. Germline assignment: CDR1 SGHTA and CDR2 FQGNSA. For the CDR3, the DNA is TGTGCCAGCAGCTTAGCGGGGACCCGTACAGATACGCAGTATTTT. Protein product: CASSLAGTRTDTQYF.

V and J are TRBV2 and TRBJ2-2; D is possibly TRBD2 (5 bases). V was pared by 7 bases and J by 1 base, with 10 bases between. CDR1 is SNHLY, CDR2 FYNNEI, per germline. The CDR3 length is 14 residues. CDR3 coding DNA: TGTGCCAGCATGCGGACTCTGAACACCGGGGAGCTGTTTTTT. Translating it yields CASMRTLNTGELFF.

This clonotype came up many times. The chain recombines TRBV11-2 with TRBJ2-3; the D gene is possibly TRBD2 (5 bases). The germline V and J ends were trimmed by 4 bases and 5 bases, with 19 bases remaining between them. Germline-derived CDR1 and CDR2 are SGHAT and FQNNGV. The CDR3 consists of 16 residues. CDR3: CASSSRTHEGIDTQYF. CDR3 DNA: TGTGCCAGCAGCTCACGGACCCACGAGGGAATAGATACGCAGTATTTT.

Ten or more counts support this clonotype. The chain carries TRBV7-2 and TRBJ2-3; TRBD1 is a possible D gene (6 bases). The CDR3 consists of 19 residues. V was shortened by 5 bases and J by 0 bases, with 24 bases between the two germline ends. CDR1 and CDR2 from the germline V gene are SGHTA and FQGNSA. DNA of the CDR3: TGTGCCAGCAGCATAAACCCCCAATCTCTGACAGGCAGCACAGATACGCAGTATTTT. Its translation: CASSINPQSLTGSTDTQYF.

At least ten counts were recorded for this clonotype. V gene TRBV20-1 combines with J gene TRBJ2-3; D perhaps matches TRBD2 (7 bases). Trimming took 0 bases from V and 6 from J, leaving 19 bases between them. The CDR3 is made up of 16 amino acids. Per germline, CDR1 DFQATT and CDR2 SNEGSKA (reference sequence). CDR3 DNA sequence: TGCAGTGCTAGAGATCGTTTGGGGGGGGCCTACGATACGCAGTATTTT. This sequence encodes CSARDRLGGAYDTQYF.

This clonotype was counted at least ten times. This rearrangement joins TRBV28 to TRBJ1-2, with D possibly TRBD1 on 5 matching bases. Looked up from germline, CDR1 is MDHEN and CDR2 is SYDVKM. Trimming left V 7 bases short and J 6 bases short, with 15 bases between. The CDR3 extends over 13 amino acids. In nucleotides, the CDR3 is TGTGCCAGCACCTGGGCAGGGCGGGATGGCTACACCTTC. Its translation: CASTWAGRDGYTF.

This clonotype was seen ten or more times. This chain uses TRBV29-1 with TRBJ2-7, with TRBD1 identical over 8 bases. The CDR3 extends over 13 amino acids. From germline, CDR1 is SQVTM and CDR2 ANQGSEA. Unmatched junction bases numbered 4, after V lost 4 bases and J lost 2 bases. Here the CDR3 DNA reads TGCAGCGTTGGGGCAGGGGGCCCCTACGAGCAGTACTTC. This translates into CSVGAGGPYEQYF.

The sample holds many counts of this clonotype. The CDR3: CASSPGQGGNTIYF. DNA of the CDR3: TGTGCCAGCAGCCCCGGACAGGGGGGAAACACCATATATTTT. The rearrangement uses TRBV7-2 and TRBJ1-3; 9 nucleotides line up with TRBD1. The CDR3 runs 14 residues. CDR1 and CDR2 from the germline V gene are SGHTA and FQGNSA. The V segment lost 5 bases and the J segment 4 bases; nucleotides outside the gene matches: 3.